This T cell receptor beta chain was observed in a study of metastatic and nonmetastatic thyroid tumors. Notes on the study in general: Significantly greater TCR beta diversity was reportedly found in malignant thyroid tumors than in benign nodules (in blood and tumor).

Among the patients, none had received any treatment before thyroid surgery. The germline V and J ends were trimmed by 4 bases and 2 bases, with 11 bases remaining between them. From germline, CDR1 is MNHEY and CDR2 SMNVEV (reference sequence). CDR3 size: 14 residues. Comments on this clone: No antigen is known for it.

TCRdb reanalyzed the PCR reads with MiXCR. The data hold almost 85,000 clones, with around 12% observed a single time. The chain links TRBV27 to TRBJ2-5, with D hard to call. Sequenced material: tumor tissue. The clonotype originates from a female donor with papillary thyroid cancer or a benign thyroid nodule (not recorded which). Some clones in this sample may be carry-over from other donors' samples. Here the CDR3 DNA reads TGTGCCAGCAGTTCTCCGATAAGGCAAGAGACCCAGTACTTC. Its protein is CASSSPIRQETQYF.